These 5 T cell receptor beta chains were all obtained from the same sample, sequenced in a study of beta chain features in type 1 diabetes (dated by TCRdb to the late 2010s). Receptor libraries were prepared by the immunoSEQ multiplex PCR assay. The entire isolated RNA was reverse transcribed using the High Capacity cDNA Reverse Transcription Kit, and thus expressed TCRB transcripts were sequenced. This is the immuneACCESS table as TCRdb keeps it, with only in-frame sequences that have V and J called. A part of the clones is gone; compared with another copy, unresolved V genes explain less than half, and the rest is unexplained. The table for this sample lists 150,000 to 180,000 clones; 11% of them were counted only once. Roughly 2% of the sample is in the top ten clones. The sequencing input was central memory CD4+ T cells from blood. These receptors were collected from a man in his late teens or twenties in good health.

The table lists this clone with a few counts. The chain is built from TRBV27 and TRBJ2-7; either TRBD1 or TRBD2 may supply D (5 bases each). The V gene lost 6 bases and the J gene lost 4 bases, with 22 bases spanning the gap. The CDR3 covers 16 residues. Germline V gives CDR1 MNHEY, CDR2 SMNVEV (reference sequence). CDR3 DNA: TGTGCCAGCAGGGGCTCTGGGACGAGAAGAATTTACGAGCAGTACTTC. Protein: CASRGSGTRRIYEQYF.

This clone was seen a few times. The J gene is TRBJ2-4, the V gene TRBV29-1, with a tentative D call TRBD1 (5 bases). The V gene's germline CDR1 is SQVTM and CDR2 ANQGSEA. The CDR3 contains 15 residues. Trimming took off 0 bases at V and 0 bases at J, with 9 bases between the two ends. CDR3 loop: CSVEDPRVAKNIQYF. The CDR3 nucleotides are TGCAGCGTTGAAGACCCCAGGGTAGCCAAAAACATTCAGTACTTC.

This clone has ten or more counts. The V and J genes are TRBV2 and TRBJ2-4; D assignment may be TRBD1 or TRBD2 (5 bases each). Trimming stripped 2 bases from V and 9 bases from J, with 14 bases between. The CDR3 extends over 14 amino acids. In germline, CDR1 is SNHLY, CDR2 FYNNEI. DNA for the CDR3: TGTGCCAGCAGTGAATTGACATCCGGGACCATTCAGTACTTC. Amino acid sequence: CASSELTSGTIQYF.

DNA for the CDR3: TGTGCCAGTAGTATCGCGACAGTGCAGGGAACCCTCCACTTT. This encodes CASSIATVQGTLHF. This chain links TRBV19 with TRBJ1-6, with TRBD1 as a possible D gene (5 bases). This CDR3 has 14 amino acids. The V end was cut by 3 bases, the J end by 14 bases, with 17 bases between. Germline V lookup: CDR1 LNHDA, CDR2 SQIVND (reference sequence). The complete variable domain, with remaining parts taken from reference TRBV19 and TRBJ1-6, reads DGGITQSPKYLFRKEGQNVTLSCEQNLNHDAMYWYRQDPGQGLRLIYYSQIVNDFQKGDIAEGYSVSREKKESFPLTVTSAQKNPTAFYLCASSIATVQGTLHFGNGTRLTVT.

This clone was seen a few times. The chain employs TRBV5-1 and TRBJ2-7; perhaps TRBD1 as D (5 bases). The CDR3 totals 16 residues. Germline CDR1 reads SGHRS; CDR2 reads YFSETQ. Trimming left V 10 bases short and J 5 bases short, with 28 bases between. For the CDR3, the DNA is TGCGCCTCCTCCTTATACCTGGGGCAGGGTATCCACGAGCAGTACTTC. This sequence encodes CASSLYLGQGIHEQYF.